This T cell receptor (beta chain) was obtained from a study of blood T cell repertoires in COVID-19. For the study at large: Italy, Spain and the United States were the sources of the convalescent and acute COVID-19 samples. In each case, the material was cDNA or gDNA derived from T cells, B-cell-depleted T cells, or PBMCs.

Authors' methods: The authors estimated nucleated cell counts from reference gene primer amplification. Measured with immunoSEQ multiplex PCR; TCRdb has only the in-frame clones, and not every one. The D gene and trimming were derived from the DNA, and the V and J assignments and clone size from that table. The top ten clones hold 3.5% to 4% of a sample with hundreds of thousands of clones, 88% of them seen once. The germline V gene has CDR1 SGDLS and CDR2 YYNGEE. V shed 0 bases and J 8 bases; nucleotides not matched to a gene: 2. The CDR3 loop spans 15 amino acids. Input material: peripheral blood. The sequence derives from a woman aged 45-65 years with active or convalescent COVID-19. The gene calls are TRBV9 and TRBJ1-4; 12 bases fit TRBD1. CDR3 in DNA: TGTGCCAGCAGCGTAGCCGGGACAGGGGGCGAAAAACTGTTTTTT. Translation gives CASSVAGTGGEKLFF. The full variable domain, its missing parts supplied by reference TRBV9 and TRBJ1-4, is DSGVTQTPKHLITATGQRVTLRCSPRSGDLSVYWYQQSLDQGLQFLIQYYNGEERAKGNILERFSAQQFPDLHSELNLSSLELGDSALYFCASSVAGTGGEKLFFGSGTQLSVL.